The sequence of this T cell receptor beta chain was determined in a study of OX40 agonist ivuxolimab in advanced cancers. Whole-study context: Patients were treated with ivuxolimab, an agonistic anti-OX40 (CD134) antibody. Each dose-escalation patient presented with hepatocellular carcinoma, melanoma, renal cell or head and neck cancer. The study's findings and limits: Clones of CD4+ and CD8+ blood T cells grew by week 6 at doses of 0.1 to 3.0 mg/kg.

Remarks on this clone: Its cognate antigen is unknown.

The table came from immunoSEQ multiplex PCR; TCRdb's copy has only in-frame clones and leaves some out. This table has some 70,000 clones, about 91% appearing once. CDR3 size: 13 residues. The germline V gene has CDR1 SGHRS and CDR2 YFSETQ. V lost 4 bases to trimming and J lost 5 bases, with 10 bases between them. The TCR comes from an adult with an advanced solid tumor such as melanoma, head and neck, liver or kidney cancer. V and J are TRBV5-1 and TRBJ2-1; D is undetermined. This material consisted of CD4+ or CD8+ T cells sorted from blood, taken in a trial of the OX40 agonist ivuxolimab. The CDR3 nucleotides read TGCGCCAGCAGCCCGGGCCGCAACAATGAGCAGTTCTTC. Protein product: CASSPGRNNEQFF.